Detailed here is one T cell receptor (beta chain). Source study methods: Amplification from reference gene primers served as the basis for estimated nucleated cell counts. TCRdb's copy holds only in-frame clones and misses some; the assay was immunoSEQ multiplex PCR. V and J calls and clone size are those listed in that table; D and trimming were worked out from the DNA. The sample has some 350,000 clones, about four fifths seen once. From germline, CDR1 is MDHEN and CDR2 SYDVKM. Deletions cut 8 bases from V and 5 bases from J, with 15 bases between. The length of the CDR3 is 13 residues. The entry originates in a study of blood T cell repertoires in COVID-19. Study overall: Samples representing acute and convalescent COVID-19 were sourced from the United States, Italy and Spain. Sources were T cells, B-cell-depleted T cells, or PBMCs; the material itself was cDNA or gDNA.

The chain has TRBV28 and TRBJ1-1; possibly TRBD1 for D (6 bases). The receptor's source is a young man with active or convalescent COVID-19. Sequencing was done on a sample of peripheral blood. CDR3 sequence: CASRRGRRTEAFF. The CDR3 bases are TGTGCCAGCCGCAGGGGTCGTAGGACTGAAGCTTTCTTT.